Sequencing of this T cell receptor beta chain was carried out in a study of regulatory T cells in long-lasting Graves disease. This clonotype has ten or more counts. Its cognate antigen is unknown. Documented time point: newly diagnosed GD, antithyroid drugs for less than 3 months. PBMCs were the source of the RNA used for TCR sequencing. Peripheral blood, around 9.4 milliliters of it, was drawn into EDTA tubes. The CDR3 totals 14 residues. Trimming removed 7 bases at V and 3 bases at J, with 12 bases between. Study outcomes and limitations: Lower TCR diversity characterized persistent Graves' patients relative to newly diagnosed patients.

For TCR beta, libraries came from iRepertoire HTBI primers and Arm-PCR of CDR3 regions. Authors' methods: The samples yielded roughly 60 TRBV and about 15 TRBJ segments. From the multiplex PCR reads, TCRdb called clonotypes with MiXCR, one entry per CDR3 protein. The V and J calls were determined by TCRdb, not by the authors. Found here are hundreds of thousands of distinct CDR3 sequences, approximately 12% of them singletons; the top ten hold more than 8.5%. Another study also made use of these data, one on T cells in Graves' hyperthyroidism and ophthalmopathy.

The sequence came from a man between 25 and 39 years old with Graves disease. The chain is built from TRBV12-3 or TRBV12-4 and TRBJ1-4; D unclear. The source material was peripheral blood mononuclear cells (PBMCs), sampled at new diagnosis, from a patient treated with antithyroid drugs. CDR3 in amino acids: CASNSYSANEKLFF. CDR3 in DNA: TGTGCCAGCAATTCTTATAGCGCTAATGAAAAACTGTTTTTT.